This T cell receptor beta chain comes out of a study of T cell repertoires in cytomegalovirus infection (dated by TCRdb to about 2019). Context from the whole study: Peptide stimulations targeted recently identified HLA-C-restricted CMV epitopes, whose presentation resists viral immunomodulation, together with well-studied HLA-B-restricted epitopes. Because public TCR beta signatures pointed to carriage of CMV infection together with the matching HLA type, the HLA type of each donor mattered for the analysis.

The sample's treatment or condition label, decoded: in vitro stimulation with specific CMV peptide epitopes to enrich CMV-specific T cells. Between the V and J ends, shortened by 0 bases and 4 bases respectively, the junction contains 9 bases. According to the germline V gene, CDR1 reads MGHRA and CDR2 reads YSYEKL. Reading from cysteine to phenylalanine, the CDR3 counts 14 amino acids. Only the CDR3 part of the read is kept: 42 bases, read in frame from the first base. The sequencer listed for this sample is Illumina HiSeq 1500. The public reads were reprocessed in TCRdb via fastp at Q25 and MiXCR, keeping in-frame beta chains. Rows are unified per CDR3 protein, each entry keeping the most common DNA and genes. The sample profile shows some 920,000 distinct CDR3 sequences; approximately 31% of them were found once. Roughly 13% of the sample is in the top ten clones. Concerning this clonotype itself: It has no known antigen specificity. No base quality values were provided; no much bigger clone lies one nucleotide off.

Points the paper makes about the study in general: Cumulative frequency of public TCR beta family members discriminated carriers of CMV infection plus the relevant HLA type in this cohort and an independent roughly 330-donor cohort. In the ex vivo response, HLA-C-restricted CMV-specific TCR beta clonotypes were dominant, and in two of eight donors the single most frequent clonotype came from this HLA-C-restricted group.

This sequence originates from a human donor in good health (CMV status not recorded). Some clones in this sample may be carry-over from other donors' samples. The chain uses TRBV4-1 and TRBJ1-1; a tentative D call is TRBD1 (5 bases match). Material: cultured CD8+ T cells from PBMCs, obtained from culture after CMV antigen stimulation. The DNA sequence reads TGCGCCAGCAGCCAAGATCGGGGGTTCACTGAAGCTTTCTTT. Its translation is CASSQDRGFTEAFF.